The 22 T cell receptor beta chains listed next were all sequenced from one sample in a study of blood T cell repertoires in COVID-19. Using immunoSEQ multiplex PCR, the repertoire was profiled, and TCRdb retains in-frame clones only, with some absent. Of roughly 340,000 clones detected, 87% appear once; the ten largest clones hold about 6%. Material for sequencing was peripheral blood. All receptors derive from a woman aged 50 to 65 with COVID-19, enrolled during active disease.

This clone was observed a single time. The J gene is TRBJ1-2, the V gene TRBV11-2, with D unresolved. This CDR3 has 12 amino acids. Germline CDR1 reads SGHAT; CDR2 reads FQNNGV. The ends were cut back, 3 bases at V and 8 bases at J, with 10 bases in the middle. CDR3 bases: TGTGCCAGCAGCTTGATAAGTGGCGGCTACACCTTC. Translation: CASSLISGGYTF.

The rearrangement joins TRBV5-1 to TRBJ2-1; D is perhaps TRBD1 (5 bases). The CDR3 has 15 residues. V shed 0 bases and J shed 5 bases, with 12 bases lying between them. Germline V CDR1 and CDR2: SGHRS, YFSETQ. The CDR3 is CASSLDFDRHNEQFF. CDR3 sequence (DNA): TGCGCCAGCAGCTTGGACTTCGACAGACACAATGAGCAGTTCTTC.

V gene TRBV7-6 combines with J gene TRBJ2-3, with 9 bases matching TRBD2. Trimming removed 1 base from V and 4 bases from J; junction bases left unmatched: 6. The CDR3 has 16 amino acids. Germline CDR1 and CDR2: SGHVS and FNYEAQ. This CDR3 is CASSLGPRGGPDTQYF. Written as DNA, the CDR3 is TGTGCCAGCAGCTTAGGCCCGCGGGGGGGGCCAGATACGCAGTATTTT.

The V gene is TRBV12-5, the J gene TRBJ1-1; D possibly corresponds to TRBD1 (6 bases). The CDR3 runs 14 residues. From germline, CDR1 is LGHNT and CDR2 FRNRAP. Deletions cut 1 base from V and 0 bases from J, with 6 bases between. The DNA for the CDR3 is TGTGCTAGTGGTTTGGGGACAGTGAACACTGAAGCTTTCTTT. The encoded protein is CASGLGTVNTEAFF.

The CDR3: CASNTGLHQPQHF. The DNA of the CDR3 is TGTGCCAGCAATACAGGGCTGCATCAGCCCCAGCATTTT. The chain has TRBV6-5 and TRBJ1-5, with D possibly TRBD1 on 6 matching bases. Looked up from germline, CDR1 is MNHEY and CDR2 is SVGAGI. The CDR3 is 13 amino acids. Deletions cut 7 bases from V and 5 bases from J, with 12 bases between.

In this sample, this clone turned up many times. The chain links TRBV9 to TRBJ2-2; a weak D match, TRBD1 (6 bases). CDR1 is SGDLS and CDR2 is YYNGEE in the germline V gene. This CDR3 comprises 16 residues. V was pared by 4 bases and J by 1 base, with 14 bases between. The CDR3 DNA is TGTGCCAGCAGCCTCAGACGGACAGAGAACACCGGGGAGCTGTTTTTT. This translates into CASSLRRTENTGELFF. The variable domain in full, with the rest retrieved from reference TRBV9 and TRBJ2-2, is DSGVTQTPKHLITATGQRVTLRCSPRSGDLSVYWYQQSLDQGLQFLIQYYNGEERAKGNILERFSAQQFPDLHSELNLSSLELGDSALYFCASSLRRTENTGELFFGEGSRLTVL.

The chain links TRBV14 to TRBJ2-3; perhaps TRBD1 as D (6 bases). The CDR3 is 19 amino acids. V lost 0 bases and J 0 bases, leaving 19 bases between the germline ends. CDR1 and CDR2 from the germline V gene are SGHDN and FVKESK. The CDR3 loop is CASSQDTGFTLPSTDTQYF. In DNA form, the CDR3 reads TGTGCCAGCAGCCAAGATACAGGGTTCACTCTTCCTAGCACAGATACGCAGTATTTT.

V and J are TRBV7-2 and TRBJ1-6, with 8 bases aligning to TRBD1. Trimming took 5 bases from V and 7 from J; bases not matched to a gene: 10. Germline V gene data show CDR1 as SGHTA and CDR2 as FQGNSA. The CDR3 consists of 16 residues. This CDR3 reads CASSPRVGQENSPLHF. The CDR3 DNA sequence: TGTGCCAGCAGCCCCCGAGTGGGACAGGAAAATTCACCCCTCCACTTT.

The gene calls are TRBV6-5 and TRBJ2-3; D is uncertain. Trimming took off 2 bases at V and 7 bases at J, with 13 bases between the two ends. This CDR3 region has 14 residues. Per the germline V gene, CDR1 is MNHEY and CDR2 is SVGAGI. CDR3 sequence: CASSYLPLQHTQYF. The CDR3 bases are TGTGCCAGCAGTTACCTGCCCTTACAACATACGCAGTATTTT.

This chain connects TRBV7-2 to TRBJ2-2; the match to TRBD1 covers 7 bases. The CDR3 has 14 residues. V shed 5 bases, J shed 3 bases, and the junction held 3 bases outside the gene matches. Per germline, CDR1 SGHTA and CDR2 FQGNSA. The CDR3 region has the DNA TGTGCCAGCAGCCGGGACAGAGACACCGGGGAGCTGTTTTTT. Translation gives CASSRDRDTGELFF. Filled out from reference TRBV7-2 and TRBJ2-2, the complete variable domain reads GAGVSQSPSNKVTEKGKDVELRCDPISGHTALYWYRQSLGQGLEFLIYFQGNSAPDKSGLPSDRFSAERTGGSVSTLTIQRTQQEDSAVYLCASSRDRDTGELFFGEGSRLTVL.

This clone was observed once. The rearrangement joins TRBV6-5 to TRBJ2-2; D is possibly TRBD1 (6 bases). The germline V gene encodes CDR1 MNHEY and CDR2 SVGAGI. This CDR3 spans 13 amino acids. The ends were cut back, 5 bases at V and 5 bases at J, with 9 bases in the middle. In DNA, the CDR3 is TGTGCCAGCAGTCCCAGGGGTACCGGGGAGCTGTTTTTT. Protein: CASSPRGTGELFF.

V and J are TRBV11-2 and TRBJ2-7; 8 nucleotides agree with TRBD2. The CDR3 covers 14 residues. Germline CDR1 reads SGHAT; CDR2 reads FQNNGV. V lost 2 bases to trimming and J lost 6 bases; unmatched junction nucleotides: 6. CDR3 amino acids: CASSLSGLAPEQYF. CDR3 in DNA: TGTGCCAGCAGCTTATCAGGACTAGCCCCCGAGCAGTACTTC.

J is TRBJ2-1 and V is TRBV24-1; tentatively, D is TRBD2 (6 bases). The V gene's germline CDR1 is KGHDR and CDR2 SFDVKD. V lost 5 bases and J lost 0, with 16 bases in between. The CDR3 has 17 residues. CDR3: CATSAPSGESSYNEQFF. CDR3 in DNA: TGTGCCACCAGTGCCCCATCGGGGGAGAGCTCCTACAATGAGCAGTTCTTC.

This clone is a singleton in its sample. J is TRBJ2-4 and V is TRBV4-3; 7 positions match TRBD1. The ends lost 0 bases at V and 1 base at J; junction bases unmatched: 18. The germline gives CDR1 LGHNA, CDR2 YSLEER. The CDR3 is 21 amino acids. CDR3 sequence reads: CASSQDPLGQRAFLAKNIQYF. The CDR3 DNA is TGCGCCAGCAGCCAAGACCCCCTGGGACAGCGAGCATTTCTGGCCAAAAACATTCAGTACTTC.

The chain links TRBV11-2 to TRBJ2-3; TRBD2 agrees at 8 bases. There are 16 residues in the CDR3. J was trimmed by 0 bases and V by 5 bases; bases with no gene match: 7. Germline CDR1 is SGHAT and CDR2 is FQNNGV. The DNA of the CDR3 is TGTGCCAGCAGCCGTAATAGCGGGACTAGCACAGATACGCAGTATTTT. This sequence encodes CASSRNSGTSTDTQYF.

The sample holds one count of this clone. The chain employs TRBV6-2 or TRBV6-3 and TRBJ2-3; 7 nucleotides match TRBD1. V trimming: 4 bases; J trimming: 0 bases; junction bases outside the gene matches: 4. The CDR3 totals 15 residues. Germline-derived CDR1 and CDR2 are MNHEY and SVGEGT. For the CDR3, the DNA is TGTGCCAGCAGTTCGAGGGGGCGGAGCACAGATACGCAGTATTTT. Translated: CASSSRGRSTDTQYF.

In its sample, this clone was seen a few times. The chain joins TRBV6-6 to TRBJ1-3; D remains unclear. The CDR3 runs to 15 residues. Germline V CDR1 and CDR2: MNHNY, SVGAGI (reference sequence). V dropped 5 bases and J dropped 0 bases, with 11 bases sitting between them. CDR3 region: CASSPTASSGNTIYF. As DNA, the CDR3 is TGTGCCAGCAGTCCTACAGCCTCCTCTGGAAACACCATATATTTT.

The genes are TRBV27 and TRBJ2-1; 7 bases match TRBD1. The CDR3 is made up of 14 amino acids. Germline V lookup: CDR1 MNHEY, CDR2 SMNVEV (reference sequence). The V segment lost 5 bases and the J segment 4 bases; nucleotides outside the gene matches: 5. DNA of the CDR3: TGTGCCAGCAGTCCGACAGGGTCATACAATGAGCAGTTCTTC. Translating it yields CASSPTGSYNEQFF.

The J gene is TRBJ2-4, the V gene TRBV2; 9 positions match TRBD1. The germline V gene has CDR1 SNHLY and CDR2 FYNNEI. The length of the CDR3 is 14 residues. J lost 6 bases, V lost 5 bases, and 5 bases had no gene match. DNA for the CDR3: TGTGCCAGCAGTTCGGGACAGGGTCCAAACATTCAGTACTTC. It specifies CASSSGQGPNIQYF.

The CDR3 DNA is TGCGCCAGCAGCCTTGATACAGGGTTTGGGCTAAACGAGCAGTACTTC. Translation gives CASSLDTGFGLNEQYF. The chain recombines TRBV4-3 with TRBJ2-7, with D perhaps matching TRBD1 (6 bases). The CDR3 runs to 16 residues. Per germline, CDR1 LGHNA and CDR2 YSLEER. V dropped 4 bases and J dropped 5 bases, with 21 bases sitting between them.

The CDR3 sequence is CASSPGGIHTDTQYF. The CDR3 nucleotides read TGTGCCAGCAGCCCCGGCGGGATTCACACAGATACGCAGTATTTT. The rearrangement uses TRBV7-2 and TRBJ2-3, with D possibly matching TRBD2 (6 bases). Germline V CDR1 and CDR2: SGHTA, FQGNSA. Trimming removed 5 bases from V and 2 bases from J, with 14 bases in between. The CDR3 has 15 amino acids.

The chain couples TRBV7-9 to TRBJ2-7, with TRBD1 identical over 8 bases. With 4 bases clipped from V and 3 bases from J, the junction kept 11 bases outside the gene matches. The germline V gene encodes CDR1 SEHNR and CDR2 FQNEAQ (reference sequence). The CDR3 extends over 16 amino acids. CDR3 sequence: CASSSLGTGYIYEQYF. As DNA, the CDR3 is TGTGCCAGCAGCTCACTCGGGACAGGCTATATCTACGAGCAGTACTTC.